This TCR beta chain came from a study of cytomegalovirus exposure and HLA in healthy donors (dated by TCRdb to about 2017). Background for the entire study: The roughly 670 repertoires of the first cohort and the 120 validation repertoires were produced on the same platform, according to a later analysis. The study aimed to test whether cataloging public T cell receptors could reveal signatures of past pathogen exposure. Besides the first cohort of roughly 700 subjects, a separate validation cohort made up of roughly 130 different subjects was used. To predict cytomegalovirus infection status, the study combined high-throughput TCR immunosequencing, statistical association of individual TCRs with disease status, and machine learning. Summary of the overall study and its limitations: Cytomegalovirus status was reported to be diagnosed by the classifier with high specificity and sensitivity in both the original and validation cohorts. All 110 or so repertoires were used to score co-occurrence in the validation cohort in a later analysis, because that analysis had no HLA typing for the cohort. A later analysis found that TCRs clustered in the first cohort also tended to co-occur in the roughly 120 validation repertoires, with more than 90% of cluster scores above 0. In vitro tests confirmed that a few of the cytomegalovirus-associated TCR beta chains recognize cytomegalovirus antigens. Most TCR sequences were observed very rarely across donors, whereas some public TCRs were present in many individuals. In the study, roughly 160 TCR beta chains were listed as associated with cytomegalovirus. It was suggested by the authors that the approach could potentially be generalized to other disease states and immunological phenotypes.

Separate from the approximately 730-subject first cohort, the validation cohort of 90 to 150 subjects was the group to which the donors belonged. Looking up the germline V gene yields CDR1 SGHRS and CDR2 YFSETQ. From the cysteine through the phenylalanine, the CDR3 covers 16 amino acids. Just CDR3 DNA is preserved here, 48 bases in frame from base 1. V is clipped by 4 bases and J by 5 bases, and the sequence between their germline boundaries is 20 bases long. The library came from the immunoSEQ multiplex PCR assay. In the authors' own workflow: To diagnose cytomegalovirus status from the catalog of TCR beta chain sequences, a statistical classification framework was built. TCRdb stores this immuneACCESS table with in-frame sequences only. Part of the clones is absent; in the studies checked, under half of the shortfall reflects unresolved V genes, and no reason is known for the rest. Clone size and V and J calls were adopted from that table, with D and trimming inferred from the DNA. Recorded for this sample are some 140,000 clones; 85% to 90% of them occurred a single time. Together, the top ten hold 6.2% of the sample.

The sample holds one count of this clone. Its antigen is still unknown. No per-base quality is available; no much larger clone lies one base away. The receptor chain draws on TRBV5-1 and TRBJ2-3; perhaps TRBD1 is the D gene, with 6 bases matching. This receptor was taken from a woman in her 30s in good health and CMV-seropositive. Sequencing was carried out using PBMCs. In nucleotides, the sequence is TGCGCCAGCAGCCCCCAGGGGCCTCTTGCGGGAGATACGCAGTATTTT. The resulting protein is CASSPQGPLAGDTQYF.